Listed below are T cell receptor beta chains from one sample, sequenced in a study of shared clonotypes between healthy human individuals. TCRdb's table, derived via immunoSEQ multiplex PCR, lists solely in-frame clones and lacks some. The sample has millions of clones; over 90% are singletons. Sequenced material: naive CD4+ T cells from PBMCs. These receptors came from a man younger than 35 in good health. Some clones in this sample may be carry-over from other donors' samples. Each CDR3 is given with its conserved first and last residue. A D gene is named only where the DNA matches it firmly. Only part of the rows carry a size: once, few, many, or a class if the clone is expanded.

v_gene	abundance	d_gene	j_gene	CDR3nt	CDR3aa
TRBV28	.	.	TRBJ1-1	TGTGCCAGCACCCCAGCATCGTATGGGGACCCTGAAGCTTTCTTT	CASTPASYGDPEAFF
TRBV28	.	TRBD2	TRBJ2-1	TGTGCCAGCAGATCAAGACTAGCTGGCTACAATGAGCAGTTCTTC	CASRSRLAGYNEQFF
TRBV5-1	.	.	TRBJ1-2	TGCGCCAGCAGCTTGGGCGGGTCCTATGGCTACACCTTC	CASSLGGSYGYTF
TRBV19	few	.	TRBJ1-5	TGTGCCAGTAACGCGGTAGGGCCCCAGCATTTT	CASNAVGPQHF
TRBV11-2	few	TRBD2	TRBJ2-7	TGTGCCAGCAGCTTTTCTAGCGGGAACCTCTACGAGCAGTACTTC	CASSFSSGNLYEQYF
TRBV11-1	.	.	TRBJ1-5	TGTGCCAGCAGCTTCGGACTTGATCAGCCCCAGCATTTT	CASSFGLDQPQHF
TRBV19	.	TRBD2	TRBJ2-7	TGTGCCAGTCGACTAGCGGAGGGCCTGCCTTCTGAGCAGTACTTC	CASRLAEGLPSEQYF
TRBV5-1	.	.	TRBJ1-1	TGCGCCAGCAGCTTGGGCGGGGGTCACACTGAAGCTTTCTTT	CASSLGGGHTEAFF
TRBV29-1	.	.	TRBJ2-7	TGCAGCGTGGGGGTTGAGGGTACGCTCTACGAGCAGTACTTC	CSVGVEGTLYEQYF
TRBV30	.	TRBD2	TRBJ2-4	TGTGCCTGGCGCGTAGCGGGAGGAATCTTAGCCAAAAACATTCAGTACTTC	CAWRVAGGILAKNIQYF
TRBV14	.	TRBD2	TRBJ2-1	TGTGCCAGCAGCCAAGATCTCCCCTCTAGCGGGAGTTCCTACAATGAGCAGTTCTTC	CASSQDLPSSGSSYNEQFF
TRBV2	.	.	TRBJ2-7	TGTGCCACCAGCTCCATGACGAAGCAGTACTTC	CATSSMTKQYF
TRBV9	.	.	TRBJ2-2	TGTGCCAGCAGCGGTCTGATGGGGACAACCGGGGAGCTGTTTTTT	CASSGLMGTTGELFF
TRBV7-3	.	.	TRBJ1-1	TGTGCCAGCAGCTTAACCTCGAACACTGAAGCTTTCTTT	CASSLTSNTEAFF
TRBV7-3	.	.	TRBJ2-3	TGTGCCAGCAGCTTAACGGGGGTGGCAGATACGCAGTATTTT	CASSLTGVADTQYF
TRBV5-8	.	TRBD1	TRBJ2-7	TGTGCCAGCAGTCGGACAGGGGTTAGCTCCTACGAGCAGTACTTC	CASSRTGVSSYEQYF
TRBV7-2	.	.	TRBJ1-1	TGTGCCAGCAGCTTAGGCAGGGTTATGAACACTGAAGCTTTCTTT	CASSLGRVMNTEAFF
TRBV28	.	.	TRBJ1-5	TGTGCCAGCAGTGGGGGGGACCGACTTTATAGCAATCAGCCCCAGCATTTT	CASSGGDRLYSNQPQHF
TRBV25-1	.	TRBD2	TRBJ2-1	TGTGCCAGCAGTGAAAGACTAGCGGGATGGGGTGAGCAGTTCTTC	CASSERLAGWGEQFF
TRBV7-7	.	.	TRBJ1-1	TGTGCCAGCAGCTTTAGTACAGGGTCCACGGCTTTCTTT	CASSFSTGSTAFF
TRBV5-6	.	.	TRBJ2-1	TGTGCCAGCAGCTTGGGACCCCCAAACACAGGGTACATTGAGGGGCAGTTCTTC	CASSLGPPNTGYIEGQFF
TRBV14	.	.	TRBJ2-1	TGTGCCAGCAGCCGCCGCCAGATGCCCTACAATGAGCAGTTCTTC	CASSRRQMPYNEQFF
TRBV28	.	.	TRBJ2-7	TGTGCCAGCAGAACCCCTCTCAGTTACGAGCAGTACTTC	CASRTPLSYEQYF
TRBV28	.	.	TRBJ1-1	TGTGCCAGCAGGATGAGGGGGGGTTTGACTGAAGCTTTCTTT	CASRMRGGLTEAFF
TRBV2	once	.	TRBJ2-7	TGTGCCAGCGCTGATCTGGCGGGGTCCTACGAGCAGTACTTC	CASADLAGSYEQYF
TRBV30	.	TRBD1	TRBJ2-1	TGTGCCTGGGTACCAACCGCCGGACAGGTGGGCGAGCAGTTCTTC	CAWVPTAGQVGEQFF
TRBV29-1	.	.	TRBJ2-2	TGCAGCGTTGAAGAGGGTCGGGACACCGGGGAGCTGTTTTTT	CSVEEGRDTGELFF
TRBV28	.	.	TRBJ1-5	TGTGCCAGCAGTCCGGACCCTACAGTCCAGGGCTATCAGCCCCAGCATTTT	CASSPDPTVQGYQPQHF
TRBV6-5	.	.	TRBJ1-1	TGTGCCAGCAGTTACCTACAGGGGAACACTGAAGCTTTCTTT	CASSYLQGNTEAFF
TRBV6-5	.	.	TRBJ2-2	TGTGCCAGCAGCCGTGACACCGGGGAGCTGTTTTTT	CASSRDTGELFF
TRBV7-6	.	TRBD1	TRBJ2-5	TGTGCCAGCAGCCCAGGGACAGGGGGCTCCTTGACCCAGTACTTC	CASSPGTGGSLTQYF
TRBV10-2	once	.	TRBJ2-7	TGCGCCAGCAGTGAAAGCCGGAGGGAGTCCGAGCAGTACTTC	CASSESRRESEQYF
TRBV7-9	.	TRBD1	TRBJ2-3	TGTGCCAGCAGCCTCGGGACAGGGGGCGCGGATACGCAGTATTTT	CASSLGTGGADTQYF
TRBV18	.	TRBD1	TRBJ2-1	TGTGCCAGCTCACCGGACAGGGGGCGCAATGAGCAGTTCTTC	CASSPDRGRNEQFF
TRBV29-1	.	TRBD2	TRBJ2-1	TGCAGCGGAGTTAGCGGGAGGCCCTACAATGAGCAGTTCTTC	CSGVSGRPYNEQFF
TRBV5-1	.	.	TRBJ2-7	TGCGCCAGCAGCTTGAACGGACCGTACGAGCAGTACTTC	CASSLNGPYEQYF
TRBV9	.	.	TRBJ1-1	TGTGCCAGCAGCGTGGGTCCGAACACTGAAGCTTTCTTT	CASSVGPNTEAFF
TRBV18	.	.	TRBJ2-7	TGTGCCAGCTCACCTTTAAGGGGCGAGCAGTACTTC	CASSPLRGEQYF
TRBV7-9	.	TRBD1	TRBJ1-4	TGTGCCAGCAGCTTTCGGGACAGCACTAATGAAAAACTGTTTTTT	CASSFRDSTNEKLFF